The 7 T cell receptor beta chains listed next were all sequenced from one sample in a study of shared clonotypes between healthy human individuals. Only CD45RO-negative cells positively selected for CCR7 counted as naive CD8 cells, so terminally differentiated effector memory CD45RA+ cells were excluded. Profiling relied on immunoSEQ multiplex PCR, and the TCRdb table lists in-frame clones only, not all of them. The data hold 800,000 or so clones, with just over 95% observed a single time. The sample consisted of naive CD8+ T cells sorted from blood. These receptors all come from a man aged 25-40 years in good health.

The chain couples TRBV27 to TRBJ2-7; D is uncertain. Trimming stripped 6 bases from V and 8 bases from J, with 17 bases between. CDR1 and CDR2 (germline): MNHEY, SMNVEV (reference sequence). The CDR3 extends over 13 amino acids. The DNA of the CDR3 is TGTGCCAGCAGCCCGACCTCCGCCTGGAAGCAGTACTTC. This translates into CASSPTSAWKQYF.

This sequence joins TRBV11-2 and TRBJ1-4, with D possibly being TRBD1 (5 bases). Trimming removed 1 base at V and 5 bases at J, with 11 bases between. CDR3 size: 15 residues. The germline V gene has CDR1 SGHAT and CDR2 FQNNGV. CDR3 in amino acids: CASSLGGSGNEKLFF. The CDR3 bases are TGTGCCAGCAGCTTAGGGGGGTCTGGGAATGAAAAACTGTTTTTT. The complete variable domain, with remaining parts taken from reference TRBV11-2 and TRBJ1-4, reads EAGVAQSPRYKIIEKRQSVAFWCNPISGHATLYWYQQILGQGPKLLIQFQNNGVVDDSQLPKDRFSAERLKGVDSTLKIQPAKLEDSAVYLCASSLGGSGNEKLFFGSGTQLSVL.

This chain connects TRBV5-5 to TRBJ2-3; 8 bases agree with TRBD1. The ends lost 4 bases at V and 3 bases at J; junction bases unmatched: 4. This CDR3 is built from 14 residues. Germline loops: CDR1 SGHKS, CDR2 YYEKEE (reference sequence). CDR3 sequence (DNA): TGTGCCAGCAGCCTGGACAGGGTAACAGATACGCAGTATTTT. This gives the protein CASSLDRVTDTQYF. The full variable domain, completed using reference TRBV5-5 and TRBJ2-3, is DAGVTQSPTHLIKTRGQQVTLRCSPISGHKSVSWYQQVLGQGPQFIFQYYEKEERGRGNFPDRFSARQFPNYSSELNVNALLLGDSALYLCASSLDRVTDTQYFGPGTRLTVL.

The chain employs TRBV27 and TRBJ2-7; TRBD1 is a possible D gene (6 bases). Trimming cost V 6 bases and J 6 bases, with 15 bases left between them. Germline V gives CDR1 MNHEY, CDR2 SMNVEV (reference sequence). This CDR3 spans 13 amino acids. CDR3 sequence: CASSHFQGPEQYF. Written as DNA, the CDR3 is TGTGCCAGCAGCCATTTTCAGGGGCCCGAGCAGTACTTC.

This chain connects TRBV2 to TRBJ2-1, with D tentatively TRBD2 (6 bases). V was cut by 7 bases and J by 3 bases, with 19 bases left in between. The germline V gene has CDR1 SNHLY and CDR2 FYNNEI. This CDR3 spans 16 amino acids. DNA for the CDR3: TGTGCCAGCAACGGTCCTCAAGGGAGGTACTACAATGAGCAGTTCTTC. It translates to CASNGPQGRYYNEQFF.

This clone showed up just once. The V and J genes are TRBV9 and TRBJ2-7; D ambiguous. From germline, CDR1 is SGDLS and CDR2 YYNGEE. This CDR3 contains 15 residues. Trimming removed 0 bases from V and 0 bases from J, with 10 bases in between. The CDR3 DNA reads TGTGCCAGCAGCGTAGACGGGCATAGCTCCTACGAGCAGTACTTC. Translation: CASSVDGHSSYEQYF.

The V call is TRBV11-2, the J call TRBJ2-7; D uncertain. The V end was cut by 2 bases, the J end by 4 bases, with 9 bases between. CDR3 length: 13 amino acids. Germline loops: CDR1 SGHAT, CDR2 FQNNGV. CDR3 nucleotides: TGTGCCAGCAGCTTAAGCCCGAATTACGAGCAGTACTTC. Translating gives CASSLSPNYEQYF.